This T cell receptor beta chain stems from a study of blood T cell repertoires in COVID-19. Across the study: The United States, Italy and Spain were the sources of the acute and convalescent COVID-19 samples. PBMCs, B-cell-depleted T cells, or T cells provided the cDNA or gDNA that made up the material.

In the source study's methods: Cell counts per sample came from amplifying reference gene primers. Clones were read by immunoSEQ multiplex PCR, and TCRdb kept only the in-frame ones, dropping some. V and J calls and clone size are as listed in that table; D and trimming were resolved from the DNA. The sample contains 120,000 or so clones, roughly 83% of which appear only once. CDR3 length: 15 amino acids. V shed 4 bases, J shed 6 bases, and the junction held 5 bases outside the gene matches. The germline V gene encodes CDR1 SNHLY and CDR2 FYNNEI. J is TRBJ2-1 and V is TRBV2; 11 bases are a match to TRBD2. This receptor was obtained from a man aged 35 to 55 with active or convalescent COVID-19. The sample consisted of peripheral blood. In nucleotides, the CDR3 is TGTGCCAGCAGTGGACTAGCGGGACCAGGCAATGAGCAGTTCTTC. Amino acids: CASSGLAGPGNEQFF. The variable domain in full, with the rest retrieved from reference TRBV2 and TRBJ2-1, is EPEVTQTPSHQVTQMGQEVILRCVPISNHLYFYWYRQILGQKVEFLVSFYNNEISEKSEIFDDQFSVERPDGSNFTLKIRSTKLEDSAMYFCASSGLAGPGNEQFFGPGTRLTVL.